The 17 T cell receptor beta chains presented below share a single source sample, sequenced in a study of blood T cell repertoires in COVID-19. Assay: immunoSEQ multiplex PCR; the TCRdb copy retains only in-frame clones and omits some. The repertoire includes 65,000 or so clones, approximately 84% of them detected once, and roughly 3.5% sits in the top ten. The specimen sequenced was peripheral blood. All receptors derive from a man in his 60s with acute or convalescent COVID-19.

V and J are TRBV19 and TRBJ1-4; TRBD1 is a possible D gene (5 bases). CDR1 is LNHDA, CDR2 SQIVND, per germline (reference sequence). V was trimmed by 3 bases and J by 7 bases, leaving 18 bases between them. The length of the CDR3 is 16 residues. CDR3 region: CASSIVWDCLVEKLFF. The CDR3 DNA reads TGTGCCAGTAGTATTGTCTGGGACTGCCTCGTTGAAAAACTGTTTTTT.

This clone appeared a single time. The chain joins TRBV7-2 to TRBJ1-5, with TRBD1 as a possible D gene (6 bases). Deletions cut 0 bases from V and 8 bases from J, with 11 bases between. Germline V gene sequence: CDR1 SGHTA, CDR2 FQGNSA. CDR3 length: 14 residues. The CDR3 sequence is CASSLAAGVEPQHF. The DNA for the CDR3 is TGTGCCAGCAGCTTAGCGGCAGGGGTTGAGCCCCAGCATTTT.

This clone was seen only once. The CDR3 DNA is TGTGCCAGCTCACCACCGGGAGGGGTTAATGAAAAACTGTTTTTT. Residues: CASSPPGGVNEKLFF. This sequence joins TRBV18 and TRBJ1-4; the D gene is possibly TRBD1 (5 bases). Germline V CDR1 and CDR2: KGHSH, LQKENI. The CDR3 sequence is 15 residues long. V was pared by 0 bases and J by 4 bases, with 9 bases between.

This rearrangement joins TRBV6-5 to TRBJ2-3, with 7 bases aligning to TRBD2. Germline V CDR1 and CDR2: MNHEY, SVGAGI. The CDR3 spans 14 residues. V shed 0 bases, J shed 5 bases, and the junction held 2 bases outside the gene matches. This CDR3 is CASSYSLAVDTQYF. CDR3 nucleotide sequence: TGTGCCAGCAGTTACTCCCTAGCGGTAGATACGCAGTATTTT.

The rearrangement joins TRBV6-5 to TRBJ1-1, with D possibly being TRBD1 (5 bases). V shed 5 bases and J shed 0 bases, with 7 bases lying between them. The CDR3 length is 13 residues. The germline V gene has CDR1 MNHEY and CDR2 SVGAGI. CDR3 coding DNA: TGTGCCAGCAGTCCGGACATGAACACTGAAGCTTTCTTT. The encoded protein is CASSPDMNTEAFF.

V usage is TRBV7-2 and J usage is TRBJ2-5; possible D gene TRBD1, 6 bases. The CDR3 covers 14 residues. The V end was cut by 2 bases, the J end by 1 base, with 8 bases between. Germline V lookup: CDR1 SGHTA, CDR2 FQGNSA. In DNA form, the CDR3 reads TGTGCCAGCAGCTTATCACAGGGCCAAGAGACCCAGTACTTC. Translated: CASSLSQGQETQYF.

The rearrangement links TRBV30 to TRBJ1-1, with a weak D call TRBD1 (6 bases). Germline V gene data show CDR1 as GTSNPN and CDR2 as SVGIG (reference sequence). Trimming removed 1 base at V and 1 base at J, with 10 bases between. There are 14 residues in the CDR3. The CDR3 protein is CAWSGTVENTEAFF. Written as DNA, the CDR3 is TGTGCCTGGAGTGGGACAGTGGAGAACACTGAAGCTTTCTTT.

The chain combines TRBV24-1 with TRBJ2-3; D is possibly TRBD2 (6 bases). The CDR3 is 17 residues long. V was cut by 0 bases and J by 3 bases, with 15 bases left in between. The V gene's germline CDR1 is KGHDR and CDR2 SFDVKD. DNA of the CDR3: TGTGCCACCAGTGATTTGGGCCGCGGGGCTCGGACAGATACGCAGTATTTT. Amino acid sequence: CATSDLGRGARTDTQYF.

This chain links TRBV9 with TRBJ2-6, with D possibly matching TRBD2 (6 bases). The CDR3 is 14 residues long. Germline-derived CDR1 and CDR2 are SGDLS and YYNGEE. Trimming stripped 7 bases from V and 5 bases from J, with 13 bases between. In nucleotides, the CDR3 is TGTGCCAGCGCCCAGGAGGGCAGGGCCAACGTCCTGACTTTC. It is translated as CASAQEGRANVLTF.

With respect to this clone: Other DNA sequences in this specimen translate into the identical CDR3. The chain employs TRBV7-9 and TRBJ2-7; 7 bases match TRBD2. The CDR3 has 13 residues. V was pared by 4 bases and J by 0 bases, with 0 bases of the junction left unmatched. Per germline, CDR1 SEHNR and CDR2 FQNEAQ (reference sequence). CDR3 DNA sequence: TGTGCCAGCAGCTCGGGGGGCTCCTACGAGCAGTACTTC. Its translation is CASSSGGSYEQYF.

This clone was observed once. The V gene is TRBV18, the J gene TRBJ1-5; 7 nucleotides match TRBD1. This CDR3 is built from 15 residues. V was pared by 3 bases and J by 0 bases, with 2 bases of the junction left unmatched. CDR1 is KGHSH, CDR2 LQKENI, per germline. CDR3 bases: TGTGCCAGCTCACCGACAGGGTATAGCAATCAGCCCCAGCATTTT. As protein: CASSPTGYSNQPQHF.

The gene calls are TRBV24-1 and TRBJ2-1; 9 nucleotides agree with TRBD1. Germline loops: CDR1 KGHDR, CDR2 SFDVKD. V trimming: 1 base; J trimming: 7 bases; junction bases outside the gene matches: 4. CDR3 size: 15 residues. The CDR3 region has the DNA TGTGCCACCAGTGATTTCCGGGACAGGGTGAATGAGCAGTTCTTC. It encodes CATSDFRDRVNEQFF.

The chain combines TRBV15 with TRBJ1-4, with 8 positions matching TRBD1. CDR3 length equals 15 residues. Germline V gene data show CDR1 as LNHNV and CDR2 as YYDKDF (reference sequence). V dropped 0 bases and J dropped 7; count of bases not matched to a gene: 4. The CDR3 bases are TGTGCCACCAGCAGAGAGAACAGGGGGACTGAAAAACTGTTTTTT. It is translated as CATSRENRGTEKLFF.

Written as DNA, the CDR3 is TGCGCCAGCAGCTTGCTTCGACAGGGGCAAGAGACCCAGTACTTC. It codes for CASSLLRQGQETQYF. The chain employs TRBV5-1 and TRBJ2-5; 8 nucleotides align to TRBD1. Germline-derived CDR1 and CDR2 are SGHRS and YFSETQ. The CDR3 has 15 residues. The junction had 4 bases not matched to a gene; V was cut back by 1 base and J by 2 bases.

The gene calls are TRBV7-9 and TRBJ1-1; D is undetermined. The ends were cut back, 5 bases at V and 1 base at J, with 8 bases in the middle. Germline lookup yields CDR1 SEHNR and CDR2 FQNEAQ (reference sequence). The CDR3 is 13 residues long. The CDR3 DNA is TGTGCCAGCAGCCCCCGACAGAACACTGAAGCTTTCTTT. It codes for CASSPRQNTEAFF.

This chain links TRBV2 with TRBJ1-1, with D possibly matching TRBD1 (6 bases). Germline CDR1 reads SNHLY; CDR2 reads FYNNEI. V was shortened by 6 bases and J by 0 bases, with 14 bases between the two germline ends. The CDR3 runs 15 residues. As DNA, the CDR3 is TGTGCCAGCAGCAAATTACAGGGCATGAACACTGAAGCTTTCTTT. Protein: CASSKLQGMNTEAFF.

This sequence joins TRBV5-1 and TRBJ1-4, with a weak D call TRBD1 (6 bases). Germline lookup yields CDR1 SGHRS and CDR2 YFSETQ. The CDR3 spans 14 residues. The V and J ends lost 4 bases and 7 bases respectively, with 14 bases between them. The CDR3 loop reads CASSIIQGSEKLFF. The CDR3 bases are TGCGCCAGCAGCATCATACAGGGTAGTGAAAAACTGTTTTTT.